A selection of T cell receptor beta chains follows, all from one sample in a study of shared clonotypes between healthy human individuals. The protocol was immunoSEQ multiplex PCR, while the TCRdb copy is restricted to in-frame clones and leaves out a portion. The sample includes 550,000 to 850,000 clones, around 72% of them seen just once. Sequencing used memory CD4+ T cells sorted from blood. All receptors derive from a woman in her twenties or thirties in good health. CDR3s include the opening cysteine and the closing phenylalanine or tryptophan. The order of the fields is J gene, V gene, clone size, D gene, CDR3 protein, CDR3 DNA. D genes are given only for firm matches. Where a row states a size, it is once, few, many or the class of an expanded clone; other rows omit it.

>TRBJ1-1|TRBV28|NA|TRBD1
CASSPLVGQGFMDTEAFF
TGTGCCAGCAGCCCCCTTGTGGGACAGGGCTTTATGGACACTGAAGCTTTCTTT
>TRBJ1-4|TRBV28|NA|NA
CASGTEEKLFF
TGTGCCAGCGGTACAGAGGAAAAACTGTTTTTT
>TRBJ2-7|TRBV28|NA|TRBD1
CASRLRQGSSYEQYF
TGTGCCAGCAGGCTACGACAGGGGAGCTCCTACGAGCAGTACTTC
>TRBJ2-5|TRBV30|NA|TRBD2
CAWRGLAGQETQYF
TGTGCCTGGAGAGGACTAGCGGGACAAGAGACCCAGTACTTC
>TRBJ2-3|TRBV5-1|NA|TRBD2
CASSQPSGSGGDTQYF
TGCGCCAGCAGCCAACCTAGCGGTTCAGGTGGAGATACGCAGTATTTT
>TRBJ2-6|TRBV2|once|NA
CASSEQGDWRAGANVLTF
TGTGCCAGCAGTGAACAGGGCGACTGGCGGGCTGGGGCCAACGTCCTGACTTTC
>TRBJ1-4|TRBV27|NA|TRBD1
CASSSNRQGLTNEKLFF
TGTGCCAGCAGTTCCAATCGACAGGGTTTAACTAATGAAAAACTGTTTTTT
>TRBJ2-7|TRBV9|NA|TRBD1
CASSVGDRAIRVKGTYEQYF
TGTGCCAGCAGCGTAGGGGACAGGGCCATACGGGTTAAGGGGACCTACGAGCAGTACTTC
>TRBJ1-1|TRBV6-6|NA|NA
CAIGMGSTEAFF
TGTGCCATTGGGATGGGTAGTACTGAAGCTTTCTTT
>TRBJ1-5|TRBV6-6|many|NA
CASSLDRSGVQPQHF
TGTGCCAGCAGTTTAGACAGGTCAGGAGTTCAGCCCCAGCATTTT
>TRBJ2-7|TRBV9|NA|TRBD1
CASSRGQATYEQYF
TGTGCCAGCAGCAGGGGACAGGCGACCTACGAGCAGTACTTC
>TRBJ1-1|TRBV7-9|NA|NA
CASSSRTMTTEAFF
TGTGCCAGCAGCTCTCGGACAATGACCACTGAAGCTTTCTTT
>TRBJ2-2|TRBV6-1|NA|TRBD2
CASSEAGLAGGTGELFF
TGTGCCAGCAGTGAAGCGGGACTAGCGGGAGGGACCGGGGAGCTGTTTTTT
>TRBJ2-5|TRBV5-6|NA|TRBD2
CASSSPGGGETQYF
TGTGCCAGCAGCTCCCCGGGAGGGGGTGAGACCCAGTACTTC
>TRBJ2-5|TRBV14|once|TRBD2
CASSQVLGLAGGETQYF
TGTGCCAGCAGCCAAGTTTTAGGACTAGCGGGAGGAGAGACCCAGTACTTC
>TRBJ2-7|TRBV7-6|few|NA
CASSLAGGTGEQYF
TGTGCCAGCAGCTTAGCGGGGGGAACAGGCGAGCAGTACTTC
>TRBJ1-1|TRBV5-1|NA|NA
CASSLGWDQNTEAFF
TGCGCCAGCAGCTTGGGATGGGACCAGAACACTGAAGCTTTCTTT
>TRBJ2-3|TRBV11-2|NA|NA
CASSLTSSTDTQYF
TGTGCCAGCAGCTTAACTAGTTCCACAGATACGCAGTATTTT
>TRBJ2-1|TRBV4-2|NA|NA
CASSSLVQPGVNEQFF
TGTGCCAGCAGCTCCCTGGTACAGCCCGGGGTCAATGAGCAGTTCTTC
>TRBJ2-3|TRBV6-6|NA|NA
CASSYGRLTDTQYF
TGTGCCAGCAGTTACGGACGGTTGACAGATACGCAGTATTTT
>TRBJ1-2|TRBV5-1|few|NA
CASSYYGAGGYTF
TGCGCCAGCAGCTATTACGGGGCTGGAGGCTACACCTTC
>TRBJ2-3|TRBV19|once|NA
CASSIGGRTDTQYF
TGTGCCAGTAGTATAGGGGGACGCACAGATACGCAGTATTTT
>TRBJ2-3|TRBV7-9|NA|TRBD1
CASSSQTGEDTQYF
TGTGCCAGCAGCTCACAGACAGGGGAGGATACGCAGTATTTT
>TRBJ1-5|TRBV7-8|NA|NA
CASSLQTYNQPQHF
TGTGCCAGCAGCCTTCAGACTTACAATCAGCCCCAGCATTTT
>TRBJ2-5|TRBV29-1|NA|NA
CSPHDSGGTQYF
TGCAGCCCTCACGACTCGGGTGGGACCCAGTACTTC
>TRBJ1-1|TRBV18|NA|TRBD1
CASTNTRGIGTEAFF
TGTGCCAGCACTAACACCAGGGGGATCGGCACTGAAGCTTTCTTT
>TRBJ2-5|TRBV5-6|NA|NA
CASSAGWGETQYF
TGTGCCAGCTCGGCGGGCTGGGGGGAGACCCAGTACTTC
>TRBJ2-1|TRBV15|NA|TRBD2
CATSRGPGLAAYNEQFF
TGTGCCACCAGCAGGGGGCCGGGACTAGCGGCCTACAATGAGCAGTTCTTC
>TRBJ2-7|TRBV28|NA|TRBD2
CASSLSRDYVSYEQYF
TGTGCCAGCAGTTTAAGCCGGGACTACGTCTCCTACGAGCAGTACTTC
>TRBJ2-3|TRBV5-1|NA|TRBD2
CASSLEAPGTSGRYTQYF
TGCGCCAGCAGCCTGGAAGCCCCCGGGACTAGCGGGAGATATACGCAGTATTTT
>TRBJ1-6|TRBV6-6|few|TRBD1
CASSLVQGPNSPLHF
TGTGCCAGCAGTCTCGTACAGGGGCCTAATTCACCCCTCCACTTT
>TRBJ2-7|TRBV7-6|NA|NA
CASSAGGGGGRYEQYF
TGTGCCAGCAGCGCAGGCGGAGGTGGGGGACGCTACGAGCAGTACTTC
>TRBJ2-7|TRBV10-3|once|NA
CAIMQGTSYEQYF
TGTGCCATCATGCAGGGAACGTCCTACGAGCAGTACTTC
>TRBJ1-2|TRBV2|few|TRBD1
CASSGSRDRTYGYTF
TGTGCCAGCAGTGGGTCCCGGGACAGGACCTATGGCTACACCTTC
>TRBJ1-1|TRBV19|NA|NA
CASSIDIGRGTEAFF
TGTGCCAGTAGTATAGATATCGGCAGGGGAACTGAAGCTTTCTTT
>TRBJ2-2|TRBV2|NA|NA
CASSPLGNGELFF
TGTGCCAGCAGTCCTCTGGGGAACGGGGAGCTGTTTTTT
>TRBJ2-2|TRBV19|NA|NA
CASSLLGGPQTAGELFF
TGTGCCAGTAGCCTCCTCGGGGGCCCCCAAACGGCCGGGGAGCTGTTTTTT
>TRBJ2-2|TRBV10-1|NA|TRBD1
CASSDTGGAGTGELFF
TGCGCCAGCAGTGATACAGGGGGCGCGGGCACCGGGGAGCTGTTTTTT
>TRBJ2-3|TRBV27|NA|TRBD2
CASSLRLAGEADTQYF
TGTGCCAGCAGTCTAAGACTAGCGGGAGAAGCAGATACGCAGTATTTT
>TRBJ2-2|TRBV10-2|NA|NA
CASSGNSDSGELFF
TGCGCCAGCAGTGGTAATAGCGATTCCGGGGAGCTGTTTTTT
>TRBJ1-1|TRBV27|NA|TRBD1
CASSTTTGRAFF
TGTGCCAGCAGCACCACGACAGGGAGAGCTTTCTTT
>TRBJ1-2|TRBV7-2|NA|TRBD1
CASSLVGTEVYGYTF
TGTGCCAGCAGCTTAGTCGGGACAGAAGTTTATGGCTACACCTTC
>TRBJ2-3|TRBV7-6|NA|TRBD1
CASSETGGAVADTQYF
TGTGCCAGCAGCGAGACAGGGGGTGCTGTTGCGGATACGCAGTATTTT
>TRBJ2-3|TRBV5-4|NA|TRBD2
CASIAGLPITDTQYF
TGTGCCAGCATTGCGGGACTACCTATTACAGATACGCAGTATTTT
>TRBJ1-3|TRBV5-1|NA|NA
CASSSGASGNTIYF
TGCGCCAGCAGCTCGGGAGCCTCTGGAAACACCATATATTTT
>TRBJ1-1|TRBV18|few|NA
CASSPPADTEAFF
TGTGCCAGCTCACCACCCGCCGACACTGAAGCTTTCTTT
>TRBJ2-3|TRBV5-4|NA|TRBD2
CASSMGYSGRAPDTQYF
TGTGCCAGCAGCATGGGGTATAGCGGGAGGGCCCCAGATACGCAGTATTTT
>TRBJ1-2|TRBV7-3|NA|TRBD1
CASSPTGQDGYTF
TGTGCCAGCAGCCCAACGGGACAGGACGGCTACACCTTC
>TRBJ2-3|TRBV5-4|NA|TRBD1
CASSPGTASTDTQYF
TGTGCCAGCAGCCCGGGGACAGCTAGCACAGATACGCAGTATTTT
>TRBJ2-3|TRBV18|NA|TRBD1
CASSQGQGSTDTQYF
TGTGCCAGCTCACAGGGACAGGGAAGCACAGATACGCAGTATTTT
>TRBJ2-4|TRBV9|NA|NA
CASSTTHKSIQYF
TGTGCCAGCAGCACGACCCATAAATCCATTCAGTACTTC
>TRBJ2-1|TRBV30|NA|NA
CAWSSTSFNEQFF
TGTGCCTGGAGCTCTACTAGCTTCAATGAGCAGTTCTTC
>TRBJ2-7|TRBV30|NA|TRBD2
CAGTRGTSQYEQYF
TGTGCCGGCACCCGGGGGACTAGTCAGTACGAGCAGTACTTC
>TRBJ2-4|TRBV7-9|NA|NA
CASSRSSPLAKNIQYF
TGTGCCAGCAGCCGGTCATCCCCTCTAGCCAAAAACATTCAGTACTTC
>TRBJ1-2|TRBV6-5|NA|TRBD1
CASTPGQGGYGYTF
TGTGCCAGCACCCCGGGACAGGGAGGCTATGGCTACACCTTC
>TRBJ2-1|TRBV11-2|NA|NA
CASSLEVGIGEQFF
TGTGCCAGCAGCTTAGAAGTAGGGATCGGTGAGCAGTTCTTC
>TRBJ2-7|TRBV5-1|NA|TRBD1
CASSTGTGVYEQYF
TGCGCCAGCAGCACCGGGACAGGGGTCTACGAGCAGTACTTC